This T cell receptor (beta chain) was sequenced during a study of T cell responses to AZD1222 COVID-19 vaccine. General study findings and limits: Spike-specific TCR breadth and depth went up after people got two AZD1222 doses.

Assay: immunoSEQ multiplex PCR; the TCRdb copy retains only in-frame clones and omits some. The sample holds about 180,000 clones, around 88% seen once. Pooled together were second doses at about 4 or about 12 weeks. A remark on this clone: Its antigen is not known.

The starting material was peripheral blood, obtained 28 days after the second AZD1222 dose. The sequence was obtained from an adult who received the AZD1222 COVID-19 vaccine.

The CDR3, as DNA: TGCGCCAGCAGCCTCAATGCCGGGACATCCTACGAGCAGTACTTC. Amino acids: CASSLNAGTSYEQYF. The V gene is TRBV5-1, the J gene TRBJ2-7, with D maybe TRBD1 (6 bases). V was shortened by 4 bases and J by 1 base, with 15 bases between the two germline ends. This CDR3 spans 15 amino acids. From germline, CDR1 is SGHRS and CDR2 YFSETQ.